What follows describes a single T cell receptor beta chain. Its specificity is unknown. This entry comes from a study of shared clonotypes between healthy human individuals. Notes on the study in general: Represented genetic and exposure-history diversity was restricted by having few donors. Relative to memory subsets, naive subsets generally showed larger estimated richness.

Data came from immunoSEQ multiplex PCR; TCRdb stores just in-frame clones and leaves some out. The sample shows around 1.1 million clones, 78% of them seen only once. The junction had 2 bases not matched to a gene; V was cut back by 4 bases and J by 8 bases. Germline values: CDR1 MDHEN, CDR2 SYDVKM. CDR3 length: 12 residues. The V gene is TRBV28, the J gene TRBJ2-3; 8 positions match TRBD1. This receptor was identified in a man younger than 35 in good health. Some clones in this sample may be carry-over from other donors' samples. The sample comprised memory CD4+ T cells from PBMCs. Specified subset: CD45RA-negative fraction. This chain's CDR3 is CASSSQGGTQYF. In nucleotides, the CDR3 is TGTGCCAGCAGTTCACAGGGGGGTACGCAGTATTTT.